The T cell receptor (beta chain) described here comes from a study of shared clonotypes between healthy human individuals (dated by TCRdb to the early 2020s). In terms of the full investigation: The cohort included a few men and a couple of women between 18 and 49 years of age. For each donor, CD4 naive and CD4 memory were each given three plates, CD8 naive was given two plates, and CD8 memory was given one plate. Each donor's leukapheresis produced roughly between about 0.9 and 9.5 billion PBMCs. To estimate repertoire size and how much clonotype sharing occurs between individuals, the study deeply sequenced the blood TCR repertoires of about five healthy adults. Libraries were prepared and TCR repertoires were sequenced by different laboratories using diverse techniques, in order to increase sequencing depth and limit assay-specific biases.

TCR CDR3 regions were amplified from genomic DNA by multiplex PCR using the deep immunoSEQ assay. Extracted genomic DNA from each cell subset was spread evenly across all wells of several immunoSEQ 96-well plates, with each plate serving as a replicate. For sorted subsets, each replicate PCR was loaded with 150 to 250 ng genomic DNA, equivalent to some 31,000 T cell genomes. Purified libraries were quantified with a Qubit 3.0 fluorometer, sized on a Bioanalyzer 2100, and re-quantified with the KAPA Library Quantification kit. Each immunoSEQ 96-well plate was sequenced on its own single-read 150-cycle Illumina NextSeq 550 flow cell. As for how the authors treated the data: Because the immunoSEQ output included only junctional sequences and no quality scores, the filtering could not be the same as the filtering used for full-length reads. Sequences were annotated with PyIR, a Python wrapper for IgBLAST v1.9, and V/J genes and CDR3 were assigned using IMGT germline references. Reads were removed for weak V/J assignments (E-value above 1e-6), missing CDR3, stop codons, out-of-frame junctions, or ambiguous translated residues. A V3J clonotype was defined by an identical inferred V gene, J gene, and CDR3 amino acid sequence. Percentage overlap between repertoires was computed as shared unique clonotypes divided by the size of the smaller repertoire. RTK rarefaction, the Chao1 estimator, and Recon v2.1 estimates of unobserved clonotypes were used to assess repertoire richness. OLGA was used to compute generation probabilities for all TCRbeta clonotypes that the gDNA method yielded from a few donors. TCRdb carries this immuneACCESS record with in-frame sequences only. Its versions omit some clonotypes, under half of them owing to an unresolved V gene in the studies checked, with the rest unexplained. The D gene and trimming were derived from the DNA, and the V and J assignments and clone size from that table. This sample holds about 680,000 clones; 55% to 85% were observed only once. More than 1.5% of the sample lies in the top ten.

What the work shows at the level of the full study, not this receptor alone: Incomplete sequencing was indicated by rarefaction of sorted-subset datasets, despite the large sequencing depth. About 4.5% of naive CD4, 3.5% of naive CD8, roughly 2.4% of memory CD4, and 0.4% of memory CD8 clonotypes were shared across several donors. Pairwise subsampling led to the expectation that sequencing depth would affect the degree of clonotype sharing among donors. Only blood was sampled, and tissue TCR repertoires likely differ from those in blood. Because the study included only a small number of donors, the genetic and exposure-history diversity represented was limited. Larger estimated clonotype richness was generally found for naive subsets than for memory subsets. Compared with non-shared clonotypes, the clonotypes found in all four sorted-subset donors had higher generation probabilities.

A word on this clone: The antigen it recognizes is unknown. Within one base of it there is no much larger clone, and no base qualities were kept.

From a lookup of the germline V gene, CDR1 and CDR2 are MNHNS and SASEGT. A distance of 9 bases separates the germline ends of V and J, which lose 4 bases and 6 bases respectively. The CDR3 has 12 amino acids, counting the end cysteine and phenylalanine. Only the CDR3 DNA stays, 36 bases, in frame from base 1. Donors were healthy HIV-negative adults with no recently reported acute infections or vaccinations. Every donor was a Caucasian adult living in Nashville, Tennessee, USA. Magnetic negative selection was used to enrich CD4+ T cells, after which naive cells were positively selected on CD45RA and the negative fraction became the memory subset. Blood was collected by leukapheresis, and PBMCs were isolated by Ficoll-Histopaque density gradient centrifugation and then cryopreserved in liquid nitrogen vapor phase. Analytical flow cytometry was used to check the purity and quantity of each magnetically sorted T cell population. Genomic DNA was isolated from every sorted fraction and measured by UV absorbance on a Nanodrop 2000c.

Specimen: memory CD4+ T cells sorted from blood. The label giving this sample's cell subset or site can be read as: CD45RA-negative fraction. The clonotype was recovered from a woman between 25 and 40 years old in good health. Recombination connected TRBV6-1 to TRBJ1-2, with a weak D call of TRBD1 (5 bases match). The CDR3 is CASSAGYNGYTF. DNA sequence: TGTGCCAGCAGTGCAGGGTATAATGGCTACACCTTC.